The 12 T cell receptor beta chains reported below all come from one sample, sequenced in a study of cytomegalovirus exposure and HLA in healthy donors. Researchers ran the PCR with 60 Vbeta and 13 Jbeta primers. The method was immunoSEQ multiplex PCR; TCRdb's version includes in-frame clones alone and lacks a portion of them. Here the sample spans 95,000 to 150,000 clones, 80% being singletons. What was sequenced was PBMCs. These receptors originate from a man under 40 in good health and CMV-seropositive.

The chain has TRBV19 and TRBJ2-3; tentative D call: TRBD1 (7 bases). In germline, CDR1 is LNHDA, CDR2 SQIVND (reference sequence). With 8 bases removed from V and 1 base from J, the gap between germline ends came to 16 bases. This CDR3 has 15 residues. The DNA of the CDR3 is TGTGCCAGTGGCCCCAGGGGGGTTGGCACAGATACGCAGTATTTT. Translated, it gives CASGPRGVGTDTQYF.

The chain recombines TRBV11-2 with TRBJ2-1, with D hard to call. The V and J ends lost 2 bases and 4 bases respectively, with 9 bases between them. The V gene's germline CDR1 is SGHAT and CDR2 FQNNGV. The CDR3 is made up of 14 amino acids. CDR3 protein: CASSLWYRYNEQFF. DNA for the CDR3: TGTGCCAGCAGCTTATGGTACAGATACAATGAGCAGTTCTTC.

V is TRBV29-1 and J is TRBJ1-2, with TRBD1 matching over 7 bases. V lost 7 bases, J lost 5 bases, and 7 bases stayed unmatched. CDR3 length: 12 amino acids. Germline-derived CDR1 and CDR2 are SQVTM and ANQGSEA. DNA of the CDR3: TGCAGCGGAGGACAGGAGGGTTATGGCTACACCTTC. Translated: CSGGQEGYGYTF.

This clone came up once. The V and J genes are TRBV5-1 and TRBJ1-3; D gene ambiguous. The CDR3 sequence is 12 residues long. V shed 6 bases and J shed 1 base, with 5 bases lying between them. The germline gives CDR1 SGHRS, CDR2 YFSETQ. The CDR3 DNA reads TGCGCCAGCACCTCTTCTGGAAACACCATATATTTT. Amino acids: CASTSSGNTIYF. Drawing the rest from reference TRBV5-1 and TRBJ1-3, the complete variable domain is KAGVTQTPRYLIKTRGQQVTLSCSPISGHRSVSWYQQTPGQGLQFLFEYFSETQRNKGNFPGRFSGRQFSNSRSEMNVSTLELGDSALYLCASTSSGNTIYFGEGSWLTVV.

The chain is built from TRBV29-1 and TRBJ1-2, with D perhaps TRBD1 (6 bases). V lost 4 bases, J lost 4 bases, and 10 bases lay in between. The CDR3 totals 12 residues. In germline, CDR1 is SQVTM, CDR2 ANQGSEA. The CDR3, as DNA: TGCAGCGTTGTGGGGGCCGGCTATGGCTACACCTTC. Its translation: CSVVGAGYGYTF.

This clone came up a few times. This chain links TRBV5-4 with TRBJ2-1; D is possibly TRBD2 (7 bases). Germline V gene sequence: CDR1 SGHNT, CDR2 YYREEE (reference sequence). V dropped 4 bases and J dropped 8 bases, with 22 bases sitting between them. The CDR3 sequence is 16 residues long. The CDR3 protein is CASSNGGGRVGDEQFF. DNA for the CDR3: TGTGCCAGCAGCAATGGGGGGGGCAGGGTTGGCGATGAGCAGTTCTTC.

The chain combines TRBV18 with TRBJ2-7; 11 bases match TRBD1. Germline trimming cut 4 bases from V and 4 bases from J; bases unmatched to any gene: 3. The CDR3 totals 14 residues. Per the germline V gene, CDR1 is KGHSH and CDR2 is LQKENI. The CDR3 protein is CASSLGQGAYEQYF. The DNA for the CDR3 is TGTGCCAGCTCACTCGGACAGGGGGCTTACGAGCAGTACTTC.

V and J are TRBV6-6 and TRBJ1-1; 9 bases match TRBD1. Germline trimming cut 5 bases from V and 2 bases from J; bases unmatched to any gene: 6. Germline values: CDR1 MNHNY, CDR2 SVGAGI (reference sequence). This CDR3 comprises 15 residues. The CDR3 loop reads CASSRRQGGNTEAFF. CDR3 nucleotides: TGTGCCAGCAGTCGAAGACAGGGGGGCAACACTGAAGCTTTCTTT.

The chain joins TRBV5-1 to TRBJ1-5; D call uncertain. V was trimmed by 0 bases and J by 5 bases, leaving 12 bases between them. The CDR3 extends over 15 amino acids. CDR1 SGHRS and CDR2 YFSETQ come from the germline V gene. CDR3 DNA: TGCGCCAGCAGCTTGGGTGTCGGTTCGGATCAGCCCCAGCATTTT. Translating gives CASSLGVGSDQPQHF.

The chain is built from TRBV28 and TRBJ2-7, with D perhaps matching TRBD1 (6 bases). Germline-derived CDR1 and CDR2 are MDHEN and SYDVKM. V gave up 6 bases and J gave up 0 bases, with 9 bases separating them. The CDR3 loop spans 13 amino acids. The CDR3 loop reads CASRRDNSYEQYF. CDR3 coding DNA: TGTGCCAGCAGGAGGGACAACTCCTACGAGCAGTACTTC.

The table lists this clone with a count of one. CDR3 sequence reads: CASSYTGEDTEKLFF. The CDR3 nucleotides are TGTGCCAGCAGTTACACAGGGGAGGATACTGAAAAACTGTTTTTT. V and J are TRBV6-5 and TRBJ1-4, with 7 nucleotides matching TRBD1. The CDR3 has 15 amino acids. CDR1 and CDR2 from the germline V gene are MNHEY and SVGAGI. The V gene end was trimmed by 2 bases and the J gene end by 7 bases; junction bases not matched to a gene: 7.

The chain employs TRBV30 and TRBJ1-2; D is undetermined. Trimming stripped 3 bases from V and 1 base from J, with 9 bases between. The CDR3 has 13 amino acids. Germline V gene lookup returns CDR1 GTSNPN and CDR2 SVGIG (reference sequence). The CDR3 sequence is CAWSQVINYGYTF. The CDR3 DNA reads as TGTGCCTGGAGCCAGGTTATTAACTATGGCTACACCTTC. Complete variable domain (other parts from reference TRBV30 and TRBJ1-2): SQTIHQWPATLVQPVGSPLSLECTVEGTSNPNLYWYRQAAGRGLQLLFYSVGIGQISSEVPQNLSASRPQDRQFILSSKKLLLSDSGFYLCAWSQVINYGYTFGSGTRLTVV.